This is a list of T cell receptor beta chains from one sample in a study of T-cell reconstitution after alpha-beta-depleted transplantation in children. Using its own MiXCR run on the PCR reads, TCRdb lists one record per CDR3 protein. The repertoire consists of about 200,000 distinct CDR3 sequences, with 5.5% to 7% occurring once and the leading ten covering around 4.1%. The sample consisted of PBMCs, taken before TCRalphabeta/CD19-depleted stem cell transplant. The receptors were sampled from a girl in the first two years of life with combined immunodeficiency, due to receive a stem cell transplant. Both conserved end residues are part of each CDR3. The order of the fields is J gene, V gene, D gene, clone size, CDR3 protein, CDR3 DNA. A D gene is named only where the DNA matches it firmly. Only some rows state a clone size, as once, few, many or a class for expanded clones.

>TRBJ2-1|TRBV4-1|-|-
CASRRFLTRLPYNEQFF
TGCGCCAGCAGACGGTTTTTGACCCGACTTCCCTACAATGAGCAGTTCTTC
>TRBJ2-1|TRBV15|-|few
CATSRALRPYNEQFF
TGTGCCACCAGCAGAGCCCTACGCCCCTACAATGAGCAGTTCTTC
>TRBJ2-1|TRBV5-5|TRBD1|many
CASSLGTGFNEQFF
TGTGCCAGCAGCTTGGGGACAGGGTTCAATGAGCAGTTCTTC
>TRBJ2-1|TRBV28|-|many
CASSSPSRTQRNEQFF
TGTGCCAGCAGTTCCCCCTCCCGGACCCAAAGAAATGAGCAGTTCTTC
>TRBJ2-3|TRBV7-8|TRBD1|-
CASSSTGGPDTQYF
TGTGCCAGCAGCTCTACAGGGGGCCCAGATACGCAGTATTTT
>TRBJ2-4|TRBV12-3/TRBV12-4|-|many
CASSHISRPVNIQYF
TGTGCCAGCAGCCATATCAGCAGACCGGTAAACATTCAGTACTTC
>TRBJ1-4|TRBV29-1|-|many
CSVEDGVTNEKLFF
TGCAGCGTTGAAGATGGGGTAACTAATGAAAAACTGTTTTTT
>TRBJ2-1|TRBV28|-|many
CASSPRVLGYNEQFF
TGTGCCAGCAGTCCACGCGTATTGGGCTACAATGAGCAGTTCTTC
>TRBJ2-1|TRBV29-1|TRBD1|many
CSGKGQGMGYNEQFF
TGCAGCGGTAAAGGACAGGGCATGGGGTACAATGAGCAGTTCTTC
>TRBJ2-1|TRBV7-9|TRBD2|many
CASSSGGDVEQFF
TGTGCCAGCAGCTCCGGGGGGGATGTTGAGCAGTTCTTC
>TRBJ2-1|TRBV5-1|TRBD2|many
CASSPLAGRGQEEQFF
TGCGCCAGCAGCCCCCTAGCGGGAAGGGGGCAGGAAGAGCAGTTCTTC
>TRBJ2-1|TRBV20-1|TRBD2|many
CSAQRGEQFF
TGCAGTGCTCAGCGGGGGGAGCAGTTCTTC
>TRBJ2-1|TRBV12-3/TRBV12-4|-|many
CASSLLSSYNEQFF
TGTGCCAGCAGTTTATTATCGTCCTACAATGAGCAGTTCTTC
>TRBJ2-7|TRBV29-1|-|many
CSVEGFSYEQYF
TGCAGCGTTGAGGGTTTCTCCTACGAGCAGTACTTC
>TRBJ2-5|TRBV15|-|many
CATSRDPSYKETQYF
TGTGCCACCAGCAGAGATCCCAGTTACAAAGAGACCCAGTACTTC
>TRBJ2-4|TRBV4-2|-|few
CASSQGGALTAKNIQYF
TGTGCCAGCAGCCAGGGGGGGGCTCTGACGGCCAAAAACATTCAGTACTTC
>TRBJ1-2|TRBV7-9|-|many
CASSPLTQAPYGYTF
TGTGCCAGCAGCCCGCTAACACAGGCCCCCTATGGCTACACCTTC
>TRBJ2-4|TRBV5-6|-|many
CASSLVGSDREYF
TGTGCCAGCAGCTTGGTGGGTTCGGACAGAGAGTACTTC
>TRBJ2-7|TRBV19|TRBD2|-
CASSSGGIREQYF
TGTGCCAGTTCCAGCGGGGGGATCCGCGAGCAGTACTTC
>TRBJ2-7|TRBV7-2|TRBD1|many
CASSIRTGEGEQYF
TGTGCCAGCAGCATCCGGACAGGGGAGGGGGAGCAGTACTTC
>TRBJ1-2|TRBV20-1|TRBD1|many
CSGTGDYGYTF
TGCAGTGGGACAGGGGACTATGGCTACACCTTC
>TRBJ2-1|TRBV20-1|-|many
CSARDLQNYNEQFF
TGCAGTGCTAGAGATCTCCAGAACTACAATGAGCAGTTCTTC
>TRBJ2-1|TRBV12-3/TRBV12-4|TRBD2|many
CASSLPGLGDEQFF
TGTGCCAGCAGTTTGCCGGGACTAGGCGATGAGCAGTTCTTC
>TRBJ2-5|TRBV29-1|TRBD1|many
CSVETGGYETQYF
TGCAGCGTTGAGACAGGGGGTTACGAGACCCAGTACTTC
>TRBJ2-7|TRBV12-3/TRBV12-4|TRBD1|many
CASSRIRDRAGHEQYF
TGTGCCAGCAGCCGTATCCGGGACAGGGCGGGCCACGAGCAGTACTTC
>TRBJ2-5|TRBV19|-|few
CASKIWDGRQETQYF
TGTGCCAGCAAGATCTGGGACGGTAGGCAAGAGACCCAGTACTTC
>TRBJ1-2|TRBV20-1|TRBD1|many
CSAPGQEYGYTF
TGCAGTGCCCCGGGACAGGAGTATGGCTACACCTTC
>TRBJ2-3|TRBV7-8|-|many
CASSLGVVLSTDTQYF
TGTGCCAGCAGCTTAGGGGTAGTTCTGAGCACAGATACGCAGTATTTT
>TRBJ2-5|TRBV14|-|many
CASSQELSWGRRKTQYF
TGTGCCAGCAGCCAAGAGTTGAGCTGGGGGAGGAGGAAGACCCAGTACTTC
>TRBJ2-5|TRBV11-1|-|many
CASSLTQGMFWWQETQYF
TGTGCCAGCAGCTTAACGCAGGGGATGTTTTGGTGGCAAGAGACCCAGTACTTC
>TRBJ2-5|TRBV6-2/TRBV6-3|TRBD2|many
CASSYPPTSGGVQETQYF
TGTGCCAGCAGTTACCCCCCCACTAGCGGGGGAGTACAAGAGACCCAGTACTTC
>TRBJ2-3|TRBV4-1|TRBD2|many
CASSLRGGVADTQYF
TGCGCCAGCAGCCTACGGGGGGGCGTTGCAGATACGCAGTATTTT
>TRBJ2-7|TRBV27|-|many
CASSFYSHSYEQYF
TGTGCCAGCAGTTTCTACAGCCACTCCTACGAGCAGTACTTC
>TRBJ1-1|TRBV7-6|TRBD1|many
CASSLTGAAAFF
TGTGCCAGCAGCTTGACAGGGGCAGCGGCTTTCTTT
>TRBJ2-1|TRBV29-1|TRBD2|many
CSVSGTSGRTSYNEQFF
TGCAGCGTCTCCGGGACTAGCGGGAGGACCTCCTACAATGAGCAGTTCTTC
>TRBJ2-5|TRBV15|-|few
CATSRTDGETQYF
TGTGCCACCAGCAGGACGGACGGGGAGACCCAGTACTTC
>TRBJ1-1|TRBV7-2|-|many
CASSLGRQGSTEAFF
TGTGCCAGCAGCTTAGGACGCCAGGGGAGCACTGAAGCTTTCTTT
>TRBJ2-1|TRBV5-1|-|many
CASSLSWGSSYNEQFF
TGCGCCAGCAGCTTGTCCTGGGGGAGCTCCTACAATGAGCAGTTCTTC
>TRBJ1-4|TRBV29-1|-|many
CSVRTPTNEKLFF
TGCAGCGTTCGGACACCAACTAATGAAAAACTGTTTTTT
>TRBJ1-3|TRBV25-1|-|few
CASSEYFPTAPRAVSGNTIYF
TGTGCCAGCAGTGAATATTTCCCCACAGCCCCCCGGGCCGTCTCTGGAAACACCATATATTTT
>TRBJ2-1|TRBV9|-|many
CASSVGSLAYNEQFF
TGTGCCAGCAGCGTAGGGAGCCTAGCTTACAATGAGCAGTTCTTC
>TRBJ1-1|TRBV4-3|TRBD1|many
CASSQGNRGTEAFF
TGCGCCAGCAGCCAAGGAAACAGGGGCACTGAAGCTTTCTTT
>TRBJ2-5|TRBV28|-|-
CASSRDWDGAKETQYF
TGTGCCAGCAGCCGCGACTGGGATGGAGCGAAAGAGACCCAGTACTTC
>TRBJ2-2|TRBV24-1|-|many
CATSDSQRVPGGDGELFF
TGTGCCACCAGTGATTCTCAAAGGGTCCCAGGAGGCGACGGGGAGCTGTTTTTT
>TRBJ2-7|TRBV29-1|-|-
CSVEPVTGNLYEQYF
TGCAGCGTTGAGCCGGTTACAGGGAACCTCTACGAGCAGTACTTC
>TRBJ1-2|TRBV20-1|-|many
CSAGTGRGYTF
TGCAGTGCTGGAACGGGGCGAGGCTACACCTTC
>TRBJ2-3|TRBV12-5|-|many
CASGLEDGRTQYF
TGTGCTAGTGGTTTGGAGGACGGACGTACGCAGTATTTT
>TRBJ1-1|TRBV28|-|many
CASNQGLGTEAFF
TGTGCCAGCAACCAGGGTTTAGGAACTGAAGCTTTCTTT
>TRBJ2-5|TRBV29-1|-|many
CSVEKGGGQETQYF
TGCAGCGTTGAAAAAGGGGGAGGGCAAGAGACCCAGTACTTC
>TRBJ2-5|TRBV4-3|-|few
CASSQEKWGQETQYF
TGCGCCAGCAGCCAAGAAAAGTGGGGACAAGAGACCCAGTACTTC
>TRBJ2-3|TRBV6-1|-|many
CASSPGSALPNTQYF
TGTGCCAGCTCACCGGGAAGCGCCTTGCCGAATACGCAGTATTTT
>TRBJ1-5|TRBV4-3|TRBD1|few
CASSPGTGGEPQHF
TGCGCCAGCAGCCCCGGGACAGGGGGGGAGCCCCAGCATTTT
>TRBJ2-7|TRBV4-3|TRBD1|many
CASSQGVSGQLSSYEQYF
TGCGCCAGCAGCCAGGGGGTCTCGGGACAGCTATCCTCCTACGAGCAGTACTTC
>TRBJ2-3|TRBV29-1|-|many
CSGGVGGNADTQYF
TGCAGCGGGGGGGTAGGAGGGAATGCAGATACGCAGTATTTT
>TRBJ2-1|TRBV20-1|-|many
CSARDLRGSYNEQFF
TGCAGTGCTAGAGATCTCCGCGGATCCTACAATGAGCAGTTCTTC
>TRBJ2-7|TRBV12-3/TRBV12-4|-|many
CASSSRSSYEQYF
TGTGCCAGCAGTTCTAGGTCTTCCTACGAGCAGTACTTC
>TRBJ2-7|TRBV4-2|TRBD2|many
CASSPELAGVTYEQYF
TGTGCCAGCAGCCCGGAACTAGCGGGAGTGACCTACGAGCAGTACTTC
>TRBJ2-7|TRBV6-2/TRBV6-3|TRBD2|many
CATRLAVTYEQYF
TGTGCCACCCGACTAGCGGTCACCTACGAGCAGTACTTC